The entry below describes one T cell receptor beta chain. Its specificity is not known. The repertoire was sequenced with immunoSEQ multiplex PCR; TCRdb's copy has only in-frame clones and lacks some. The table records approximately 50,000 clones, under 85% of them present only once. These data belong to a study of a mutant IDH1 vaccine in newly diagnosed glioma. Study details: Every participant had undergone radiotherapy, temozolomide, or both before, and most underwent both. Study-level findings and limits: Patients showed vaccine-induced immune responses at a rate of more than 80%. Changes to the top peripheral T cell clonotypes appeared unrelated to pseudoprogression.

Trimming took 4 bases from V and 5 from J, leaving 8 bases between them. This CDR3 region has 12 residues. Germline V gene data show CDR1 as LNHDA and CDR2 as SQIVND (reference sequence). Time point denoted: week 47, end of study. It was 300 ug of mutant IDH1 20-mer peptide that made up each vaccine dose, given with topical imiquimod. Eight vaccinations were given in weeks 1, 3, 5, 7, 11, 15, 19 and 23. The material was PBMCs, obtained from a glioma patient whose treatment included an IDH1 peptide vaccine. The chain combines TRBV19 with TRBJ1-1; no clear D. This TCR derives from a woman aged 50 to 65 with glioma. CDR3 amino acids: CASSTQVTEAFF. CDR3 DNA: TGTGCCAGTAGTACTCAGGTAACTGAAGCTTTCTTT.